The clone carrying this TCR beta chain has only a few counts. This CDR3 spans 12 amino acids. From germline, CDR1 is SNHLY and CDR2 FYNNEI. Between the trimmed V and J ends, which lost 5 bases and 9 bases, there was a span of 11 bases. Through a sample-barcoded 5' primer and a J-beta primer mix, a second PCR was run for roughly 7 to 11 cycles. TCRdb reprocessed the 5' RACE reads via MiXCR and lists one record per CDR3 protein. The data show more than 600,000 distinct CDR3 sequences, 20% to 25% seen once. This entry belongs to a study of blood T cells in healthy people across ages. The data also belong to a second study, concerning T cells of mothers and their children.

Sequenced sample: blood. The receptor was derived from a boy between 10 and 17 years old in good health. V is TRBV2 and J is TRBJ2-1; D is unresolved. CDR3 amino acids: CASSTLSFEQFF. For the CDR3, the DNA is TGTGCCAGCAGTACCTTAAGTTTTGAGCAGTTCTTC. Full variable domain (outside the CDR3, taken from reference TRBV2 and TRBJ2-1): EPEVTQTPSHQVTQMGQEVILRCVPISNHLYFYWYRQILGQKVEFLVSFYNNEISEKSEIFDDQFSVERPDGSNFTLKIRSTKLEDSAMYFCASSTLSFEQFFGPGTRLTVL.